This entry is about one T cell receptor (beta chain). Its antigen is not known. The PCR contained 60 Vbeta and 13 Jbeta primers. Data came from immunoSEQ multiplex PCR; TCRdb stores just in-frame clones and leaves some out. The sample holds about 67,000 clones, around 87% seen once. This specimen belongs to a study of cytomegalovirus exposure and HLA in healthy donors. Study background: Earlier results showed approximately 110 million unique TCR beta sequences derived from roughly 200 million T cells. Study conclusions and caveats: Further analysis was carried out later, and it showed several of the most significant clusters appearing linked to common viral pathogens.

The trim removed 2 bases at V and 0 bases at J, leaving 10 bases unmatched. CDR3 length: 17 residues. CDR1 is SQVTM, CDR2 ANQGSEA, per germline. Sequenced: PBMCs. This clonotype was obtained from a woman in her twenties or thirties in good health and CMV-seropositive. The V and J genes are TRBV29-1 and TRBJ1-1; 9 nucleotides match TRBD1. The CDR3 nucleotides read TGCAGCGTTGAACTCCCTCGGGACAGGGATCTGAACACTGAAGCTTTCTTT. Its protein is CSVELPRDRDLNTEAFF.